Listed below are T cell receptor beta chains from one sample, sequenced in a study of blood T cell repertoires in COVID-19. TCRdb's copy holds only in-frame clones and misses some; the assay was immunoSEQ multiplex PCR. The sample records 150,000 to 200,000 clones, around 93% being singletons. The material sequenced was peripheral blood. These receptor sequences come from a woman between 50 and 59 years old with acute or convalescent COVID-19. The CDR3 runs from the conserved cysteine through the conserved F or W. D genes are given only for firm matches. Some rows have no size entry. The others give once, few or many, or a class for an expanded clone.

d_gene,v_gene,j_gene,abundance,CDR3aa,CDR3nt
NA,TRBV11-2,TRBJ2-7,NA,CASNSGGPYEQYF,TGTGCCAGCAACTCCGGGGGACCCTACGAGCAGTACTTC
NA,TRBV27,TRBJ2-7,few,CASSLWRSDEQYF,TGTGCCAGCAGTTTGTGGCGGAGCGACGAGCAGTACTTC
TRBD1,TRBV3-1/TRBV3-2,TRBJ1-2,NA,CASSRDRGRDNYGYTF,TGTGCCAGCAGCCGTGACAGGGGTCGCGATAACTATGGCTACACCTTC
TRBD2,TRBV7-3,TRBJ2-3,NA,CASSSGTIGTDTQYF,TGTGCCAGCAGCTCCGGGACTATAGGCACAGATACGCAGTATTTT
NA,TRBV5-4,TRBJ1-2,NA,CASSADSYGYTF,TGTGCCAGCAGCGCCGACAGCTATGGCTACACCTTC
NA,TRBV5-1,TRBJ2-5,NA,CASSFRPGGRETQYF,TGCGCCAGCAGCTTCCGTCCTGGGGGGAGGGAGACCCAGTACTTC
TRBD1,TRBV19,TRBJ1-6,NA,CASSIGDSNNSPLHF,TGTGCCAGTAGTATTGGGGACAGCAATAATTCACCCCTCCACTTT
TRBD1,TRBV7-8,TRBJ1-1,NA,CASIRGQNTEAFF,TGTGCCAGCATAAGGGGGCAGAACACTGAAGCTTTCTTT
TRBD1,TRBV24-1,TRBJ2-2,NA,CATSDLRGQGRTGELFF,TGTGCCACCAGTGATTTGCGTGGACAGGGACGCACCGGGGAGCTGTTTTTT
NA,TRBV7-9,TRBJ2-3,once,CASSLVEAPTDTQYF,TGTGCCAGCAGCTTAGTCGAAGCCCCGACAGATACGCAGTATTTT
NA,TRBV9,TRBJ1-5,NA,CASSVDRDERQPQHF,TGTGCCAGCAGCGTAGATAGGGATGAGCGGCAGCCCCAGCATTTT
TRBD2,TRBV28,TRBJ2-5,once,CASSYGLAGGPQETQYF,TGTGCCAGCAGCTATGGACTAGCGGGAGGGCCCCAGGAGACCCAGTACTTC
TRBD1,TRBV6-5,TRBJ1-1,NA,CASRKGQGTNTEAFF,TGTGCCAGCAGGAAGGGACAGGGCACGAACACTGAAGCTTTCTTT
TRBD1,TRBV5-4,TRBJ2-7,NA,CASSSGTGRYEQYF,TGTGCCAGCAGCTCCGGGACAGGGCGCTACGAGCAGTACTTC
TRBD1,TRBV6-5,TRBJ1-6,NA,CASSSGTGNSPLHF,TGTGCCAGCAGTTCCGGGACAGGCAATTCACCCCTCCACTTT
TRBD1,TRBV6-5,TRBJ2-1,NA,CASSSLGTGINEQFF,TGTGCCAGCAGTTCTCTAGGGACAGGGATCAATGAGCAGTTCTTC
TRBD2,TRBV2,TRBJ2-1,NA,CASRKELAGGPGYNEQFF,TGTGCCAGCAGGAAGGAGCTAGCGGGAGGGCCGGGTTACAATGAGCAGTTCTTC
TRBD1,TRBV7-2,TRBJ1-5,NA,CASSLGDRLNQPQHF,TGTGCCAGCAGCTTAGGGGACAGGCTTAATCAGCCCCAGCATTTT
TRBD1,TRBV27,TRBJ2-5,NA,CASSPTWDRGTQYF,TGTGCCAGCAGTCCGACCTGGGACAGGGGTACCCAGTACTTC
NA,TRBV12-3/TRBV12-4,TRBJ1-5,once,CASNGQLDQPQHF,TGTGCCAGCAATGGACAGCTCGATCAGCCCCAGCATTTT
NA,TRBV12-3/TRBV12-4,TRBJ1-4,NA,CASSLAGFIGLFF,TGTGCCAGCAGTTTAGCCGGGTTTATTGGACTGTTTTTT
NA,TRBV5-6,TRBJ1-2,NA,CASSSKRPNIGYTF,TGTGCCAGCAGCTCAAAGCGGCCGAATATCGGCTACACCTTC
TRBD1,TRBV5-6,TRBJ1-2,NA,CASGRATGLIYGYTF,TGTGCCAGCGGTCGGGCGACAGGGCTCATCTATGGCTACACCTTC
NA,TRBV15,TRBJ2-3,once,CATSRRSGSSTDTQYF,TGTGCCACCAGCAGGCGGTCCGGTTCTAGCACAGATACGCAGTATTTT
TRBD1,TRBV10-3,TRBJ2-7,NA,CAIGTGSYEQYF,TGTGCCATAGGGACAGGGAGTTACGAGCAGTACTTC
TRBD2,TRBV6-2/TRBV6-3,TRBJ2-1,NA,CASSPGLAVNEQFF,TGTGCCAGCAGCCCGGGACTAGCGGTCAATGAGCAGTTCTTC
NA,TRBV18,TRBJ1-6,few,CASSPEARVSPLHF,TGTGCCAGCTCCCCCGAAGCACGGGTTTCACCCCTCCACTTT
TRBD1,TRBV9,TRBJ1-1,NA,CASSVVQGASAFF,TGTGCCAGCAGCGTAGTACAGGGGGCTTCAGCTTTCTTT
NA,TRBV5-1,TRBJ1-2,NA,CASSLGQIYGYTF,TGCGCCAGCAGCTTGGGGCAGATCTATGGCTACACCTTC
TRBD2,TRBV12-5,TRBJ2-3,once,CASAQASGSTDTQYF,TGTGCTAGTGCCCAGGCTAGCGGCAGCACAGATACGCAGTATTTT
NA,TRBV19,TRBJ2-6,NA,CASSIAGGLDSGANVLTF,TGTGCCAGTAGTATCGCAGGGGGACTTGACTCTGGGGCCAACGTCCTGACTTTC
TRBD2,TRBV27,TRBJ2-7,NA,CASSPGTSGTYEQYF,TGTGCCAGCAGTCCGGGGACTAGCGGGACCTACGAGCAGTACTTC
NA,TRBV6-5,TRBJ1-2,NA,CASVGLNYGYTF,TGTGCCAGCGTGGGGCTAAACTATGGCTACACCTTC
TRBD2,TRBV5-1,TRBJ2-7,NA,CASSLTGGSGYEQYF,TGCGCCAGCAGCCTAACCGGGGGGTCGGGCTACGAGCAGTACTTC
NA,TRBV28,TRBJ1-4,NA,CASRVSGADEKLFF,TGTGCCAGCAGAGTATCAGGGGCGGATGAAAAACTGTTTTTT
TRBD1,TRBV7-8,TRBJ1-4,NA,CASSASITGDEKLFF,TGTGCCAGCAGCGCTAGTATCACAGGGGACGAAAAACTGTTTTTT
NA,TRBV11-2,TRBJ1-1,once,CASSLDRNTEAFF,TGTGCCAGCAGCCTAGACAGGAACACTGAAGCTTTCTTT
NA,TRBV9,TRBJ1-1,NA,CASSVEARSEAFF,TGTGCCAGCAGCGTAGAAGCCCGGTCTGAAGCTTTCTTT
NA,TRBV19,TRBJ2-7,NA,CASSIAGPNYEQYF,TGTGCCAGTAGTATAGCAGGGCCAAACTACGAGCAGTACTTC
TRBD1,TRBV4-1,TRBJ2-7,NA,CASSQDLGGGYEQYF,TGCGCCAGCAGCCAAGATCTAGGGGGCGGGTACGAGCAGTACTTC
NA,TRBV2,TRBJ1-2,NA,CASKGELNYGYTF,TGTGCCAGCAAGGGAGAATTAAACTATGGCTACACCTTC
TRBD2,TRBV7-9,TRBJ2-2,NA,CASSPILAGAPGELFF,TGTGCCAGCAGCCCGATTCTAGCGGGGGCTCCCGGGGAGCTGTTTTTT
TRBD1,TRBV5-8,TRBJ1-5,NA,CASSSRTGGGQPQHF,TGTGCCAGCAGCTCTCGGACAGGTGGTGGTCAGCCCCAGCATTTT
NA,TRBV14,TRBJ2-7,NA,CASSQGRAGFYEQYF,TGTGCCAGCAGCCAAGGGAGGGCGGGGTTCTACGAGCAGTACTTC